This T cell receptor (beta chain) was sequenced during a study of cytomegalovirus exposure and HLA in healthy donors. Study details: Early release data held 85 million to 95 million unique TCRs from HLA-typed donors. Findings and limits, study-wide: Prior analysis indicated that the majority of TCR beta V segments exhibited productivity approximately 87% or approximately 30% of the time. Specificity of a few CMV-associated chains for CMV antigens was verified in vitro.

Primers: 60 Vbeta forward and 13 Jbeta reverse. Clones were read by immunoSEQ multiplex PCR, and TCRdb kept only the in-frame ones, dropping some. The data hold 80,000 to 95,000 clones, with around 75% observed a single time. Per the germline V gene, CDR1 is LNHNV and CDR2 is YYDKDF (reference sequence). The CDR3 contains 14 residues. Trimming left V 0 bases short and J 2 bases short, with 7 bases between. On this clone: Its specificity is not known.

The TCR originated in a woman aged 40-49 years in good health and CMV-seropositive. This chain joins TRBV15 and TRBJ1-2, with unresolved D. Input material: PBMCs. CDR3 nucleotide sequence: TGTGCCACCAGCAGAGATCGGGGAAACTATGGCTACACCTTC. Translation gives CATSRDRGNYGYTF.